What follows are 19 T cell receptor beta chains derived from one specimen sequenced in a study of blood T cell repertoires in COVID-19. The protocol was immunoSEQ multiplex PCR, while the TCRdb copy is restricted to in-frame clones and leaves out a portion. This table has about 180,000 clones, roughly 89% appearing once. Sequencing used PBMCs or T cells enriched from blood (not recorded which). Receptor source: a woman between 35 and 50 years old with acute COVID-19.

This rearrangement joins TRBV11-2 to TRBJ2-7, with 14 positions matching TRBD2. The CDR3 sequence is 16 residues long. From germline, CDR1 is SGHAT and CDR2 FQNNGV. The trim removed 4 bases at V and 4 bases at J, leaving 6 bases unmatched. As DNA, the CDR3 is TGTGCCAGCAGCTCTCCGGGACTAGCGGGAGTATACGAGCAGTACTTC. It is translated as CASSSPGLAGVYEQYF.

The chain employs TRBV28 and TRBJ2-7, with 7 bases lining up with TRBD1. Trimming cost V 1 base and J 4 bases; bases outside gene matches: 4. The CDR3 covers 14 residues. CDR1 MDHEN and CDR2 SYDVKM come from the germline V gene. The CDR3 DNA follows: TGTGCCAGCAGTTTATTACAGGGGCGATACGAGCAGTACTTC. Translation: CASSLLQGRYEQYF.

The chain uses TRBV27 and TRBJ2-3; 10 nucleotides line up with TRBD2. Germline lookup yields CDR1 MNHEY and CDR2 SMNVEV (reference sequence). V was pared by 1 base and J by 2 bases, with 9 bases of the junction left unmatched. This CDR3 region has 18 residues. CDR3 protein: CASSLFPPSGGFTDTQYF. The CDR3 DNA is TGTGCCAGCAGTTTATTTCCGCCTAGCGGGGGATTCACAGATACGCAGTATTTT.

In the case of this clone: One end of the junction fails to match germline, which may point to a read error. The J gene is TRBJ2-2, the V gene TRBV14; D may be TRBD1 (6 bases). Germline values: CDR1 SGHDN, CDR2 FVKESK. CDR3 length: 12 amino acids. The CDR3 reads CASSLGAGELFF. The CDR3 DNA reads TGTGCCAGCAGCCTGGGGGCCGGGGAGTTGTTTTTT.

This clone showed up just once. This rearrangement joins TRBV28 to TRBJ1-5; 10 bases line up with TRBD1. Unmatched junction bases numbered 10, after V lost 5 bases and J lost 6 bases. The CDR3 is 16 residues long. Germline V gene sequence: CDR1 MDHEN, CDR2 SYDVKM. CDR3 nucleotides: TGTGCCAGCAGTCCAGGGGACAGGGGTGCAAGTCAGCCCCAGCATTTT. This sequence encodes CASSPGDRGASQPQHF.

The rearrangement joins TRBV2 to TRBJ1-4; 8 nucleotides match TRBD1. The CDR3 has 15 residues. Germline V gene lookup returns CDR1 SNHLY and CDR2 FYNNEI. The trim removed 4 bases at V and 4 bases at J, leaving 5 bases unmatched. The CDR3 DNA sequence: TGTGCCAGCAGTGGACAGGGGTTGGTTAATGAAAAACTGTTTTTT. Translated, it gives CASSGQGLVNEKLFF.

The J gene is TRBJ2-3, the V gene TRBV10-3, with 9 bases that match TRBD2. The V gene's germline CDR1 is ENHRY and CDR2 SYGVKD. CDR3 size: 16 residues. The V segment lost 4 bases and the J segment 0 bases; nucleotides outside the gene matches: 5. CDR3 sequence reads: CAISGGGASSTDTQYF. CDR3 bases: TGTGCCATCAGTGGCGGGGGGGCCTCTAGCACAGATACGCAGTATTTT.

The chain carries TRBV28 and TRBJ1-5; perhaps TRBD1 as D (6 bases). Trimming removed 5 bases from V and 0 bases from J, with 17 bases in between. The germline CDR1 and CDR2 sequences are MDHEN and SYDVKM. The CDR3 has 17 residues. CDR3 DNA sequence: TGTGCCAGCAGTAACTTACAGGGATCTTTTAGCAATCAGCCCCAGCATTTT. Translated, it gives CASSNLQGSFSNQPQHF.

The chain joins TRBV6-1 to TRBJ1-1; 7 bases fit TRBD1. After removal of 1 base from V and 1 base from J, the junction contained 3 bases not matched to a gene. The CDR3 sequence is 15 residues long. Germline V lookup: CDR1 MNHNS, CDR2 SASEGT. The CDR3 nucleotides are TGTGCCAGCAGTGAAGAGGGGGCCACGAACACTGAAGCTTTCTTT. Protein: CASSEEGATNTEAFF.

The CDR3 DNA follows: TGTGCCAGCAGCTGGGACAGTAGCAATCAGCCCCAGCATTTT. Amino acid sequence: CASSWDSSNQPQHF. The chain combines TRBV7-2 with TRBJ1-5, with TRBD1 matching 7 bases. In germline, CDR1 is SGHTA, CDR2 FQGNSA. The CDR3 extends over 14 amino acids. V shed 4 bases, J shed 0 bases, and the junction held 0 bases outside the gene matches.

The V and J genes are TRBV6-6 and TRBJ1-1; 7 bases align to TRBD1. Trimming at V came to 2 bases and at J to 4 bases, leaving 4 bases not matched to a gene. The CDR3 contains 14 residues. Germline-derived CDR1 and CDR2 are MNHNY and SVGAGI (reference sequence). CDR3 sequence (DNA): TGTGCCAGCAGTTACCGAGGGACAGCCACTGAAGCTTTCTTT. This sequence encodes CASSYRGTATEAFF.

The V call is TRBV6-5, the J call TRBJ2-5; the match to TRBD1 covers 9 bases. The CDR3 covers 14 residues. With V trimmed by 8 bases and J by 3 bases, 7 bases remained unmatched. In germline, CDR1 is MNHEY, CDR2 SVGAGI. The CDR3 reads CASWKRTGEETQYF. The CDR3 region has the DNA TGTGCCAGCTGGAAGAGGACAGGGGAAGAGACCCAGTACTTC.

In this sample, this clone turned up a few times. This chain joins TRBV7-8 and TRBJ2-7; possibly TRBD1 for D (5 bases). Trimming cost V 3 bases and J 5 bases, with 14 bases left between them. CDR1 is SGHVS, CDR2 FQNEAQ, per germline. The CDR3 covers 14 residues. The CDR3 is CASSFLGQVNEQYF. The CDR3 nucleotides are TGTGCCAGCAGCTTCTTGGGGCAGGTGAACGAGCAGTACTTC.

The CDR3 nucleotides read TGTGCCAGCAGCTTACCCAGGGGCGAAGGCACTGAAGCTTTCTTT. Protein product: CASSLPRGEGTEAFF. J is TRBJ1-1 and V is TRBV5-4, with D perhaps matching TRBD1 (6 bases). CDR1 is SGHNT and CDR2 is YYREEE in the germline V gene (reference sequence). The CDR3 loop spans 15 amino acids. V was clipped by 2 bases and J by 4 bases, with 15 bases between them.

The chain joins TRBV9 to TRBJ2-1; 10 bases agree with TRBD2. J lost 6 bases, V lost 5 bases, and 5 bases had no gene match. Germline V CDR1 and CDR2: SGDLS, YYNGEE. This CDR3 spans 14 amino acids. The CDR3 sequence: CASSPGLASNEQFF. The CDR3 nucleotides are TGTGCCAGCAGTCCGGGACTAGCGTCCAATGAGCAGTTCTTC.

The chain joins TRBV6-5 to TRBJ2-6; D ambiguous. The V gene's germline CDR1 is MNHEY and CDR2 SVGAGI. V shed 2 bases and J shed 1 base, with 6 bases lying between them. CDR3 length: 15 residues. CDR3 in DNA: TGTGCCAGCAGTTACGACGGGTCTGGGGCCAACGTCCTGACTTTC. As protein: CASSYDGSGANVLTF.

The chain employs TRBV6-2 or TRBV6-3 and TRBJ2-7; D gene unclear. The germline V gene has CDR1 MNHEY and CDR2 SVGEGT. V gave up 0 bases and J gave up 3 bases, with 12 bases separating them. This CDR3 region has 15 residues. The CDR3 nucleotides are TGTGCCAGCAGTTACTCCCAGACACCCAGCTACGAGCAGTACTTC. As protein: CASSYSQTPSYEQYF.

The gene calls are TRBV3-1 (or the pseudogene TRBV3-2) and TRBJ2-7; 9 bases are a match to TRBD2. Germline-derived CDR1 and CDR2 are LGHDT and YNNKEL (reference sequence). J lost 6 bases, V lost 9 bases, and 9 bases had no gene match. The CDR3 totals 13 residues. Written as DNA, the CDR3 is TGTGCCAGTAAGCGGGGGGCTAGCTCCGAGCAGTACTTC. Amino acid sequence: CASKRGASSEQYF.

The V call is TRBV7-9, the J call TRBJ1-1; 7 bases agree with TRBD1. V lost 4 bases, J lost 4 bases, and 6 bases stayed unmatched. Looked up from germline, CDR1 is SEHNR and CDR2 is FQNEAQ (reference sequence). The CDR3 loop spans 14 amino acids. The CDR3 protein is CASSSPTGITEAFF. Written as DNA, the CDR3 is TGTGCCAGCAGCTCCCCGACAGGGATCACTGAAGCTTTCTTT.